These T cell receptor beta chains were read from a single sample in a study of T-cell memory formation after mild COVID-19. TCRdb reprocessed the 5' RACE reads with MiXCR, giving one entry per CDR3 protein. The sample has about 180,000 distinct CDR3 sequences, 16% seen once. The sequenced sample was PBMCs or a T cell subset sorted from them (not recorded which). The receptor source for this set is an adult woman who had mild COVID-19 (a few samples of this study predate the infection). Cell type and time point are not known. Each CDR3 is given with its conserved first and last residue. Fields, in order: D gene, J gene, V gene, clone size, CDR3 protein, CDR3 DNA. The D gene is left open where the match is weak. Size values are once, few and many counts, or a class for expanded clones, and some rows have none.

. | TRBJ1-1 | TRBV27 | few | CASSSRLQGDTEAFF | TGTGCCAGCAGTTCCCGGCTACAGGGCGACACTGAAGCTTTCTTT
. | TRBJ2-1 | TRBV5-1 | . | CASSDGRGNEQFF | TGCGCCAGCAGTGACGGCAGGGGCAATGAGCAGTTCTTC
. | TRBJ1-1 | TRBV18 | . | CASSPPKGSAFF | TGTGCCAGCTCACCACCGAAGGGATCCGCTTTCTTT
TRBD1 | TRBJ2-5 | TRBV29-1 | many | CSFGTAQETQYF | TGCAGCTTCGGGACAGCGCAAGAGACCCAGTACTTC
TRBD1 | TRBJ2-5 | TRBV5-1 | . | CASSLGTGQETQYF | TGCGCCAGCAGCCTGGGGACAGGTCAAGAGACCCAGTACTTC
TRBD1 | TRBJ1-2 | TRBV5-1 | . | CASSSTRGGAVGYTF | TGCGCCAGCAGCTCCACGAGAGGGGGCGCGGTTGGCTACACCTTC
TRBD1 | TRBJ2-7 | TRBV7-9 | . | CASSLRQGARGYEQYF | TGTGCCAGCAGCCTCAGACAGGGGGCGCGTGGCTACGAGCAGTACTTC
. | TRBJ1-5 | TRBV12-3/TRBV12-4 | . | CASSPGPDSQPQHF | TGTGCCAGCAGCCCCGGGCCCGATTCCCAGCCCCAGCATTTT
TRBD2 | TRBJ2-7 | TRBV6-1 | few | CASSETLAGVYSYEQYF | TGTGCCAGCAGTGAAACACTAGCGGGAGTATACTCCTACGAGCAGTACTTC
TRBD2 | TRBJ2-1 | TRBV5-1 | few | CASSWGIAGGRNEQFF | TGCGCCAGCAGCTGGGGAATAGCGGGGGGGCGGAATGAGCAGTTCTTC
. | TRBJ1-1 | TRBV2 | few | CASSKGQPMNTEAFF | TGTGCCAGCAGTAAAGGACAGCCTATGAACACTGAAGCTTTCTTT
. | TRBJ2-1 | TRBV5-1 | . | CASSIRGPSNEQFF | TGCGCCAGCTCCATCAGAGGGCCAAGCAATGAGCAGTTCTTC
TRBD1 | TRBJ2-1 | TRBV5-1 | . | CASSLVAGTGHNEQFF | TGCGCCAGCAGCTTGGTGGCCGGGACAGGTCACAATGAGCAGTTCTTC
TRBD1 | TRBJ1-2 | TRBV12-3/TRBV12-4 | . | CASSFGTVLYGYTF | TGTGCCAGCAGTTTCGGGACAGTGTTGTATGGCTACACCTTC
TRBD1 | TRBJ2-7 | TRBV5-1 | . | CASSLRQGLRGEQYF | TGCGCCAGCAGCCTACGACAGGGGTTACGAGGGGAGCAGTACTTC
TRBD2 | TRBJ2-2 | TRBV4-3 | few | CASSLKVAGGTGELFF | TGCGCCAGCAGCCTCAAAGTAGCGGGAGGGACCGGGGAGCTGTTTTTT
TRBD2 | TRBJ2-1 | TRBV24-1 | few | CATGLAGGNEQFF | TGTGCCACCGGACTAGCGGGAGGGAATGAGCAGTTCTTC
TRBD2 | TRBJ2-7 | TRBV3-1 | few | CASSQGKGGYYEQYF | TGTGCCAGCAGCCAGGGAAAGGGAGGGTACTACGAGCAGTACTTC
TRBD2 | TRBJ2-4 | TRBV12-3/TRBV12-4 | . | CASSLAGGDIQYF | TGTGCCAGCAGTCTAGCGGGGGGAGACATTCAGTACTTC
. | TRBJ2-1 | TRBV20-1 | many | CSAETSSDEQFF | TGCAGTGCCGAGACTTCCTCGGATGAGCAGTTCTTC
. | TRBJ2-7 | TRBV4-3 | few | CASSQEQIGLPHEQYF | TGCGCCAGCAGCCAAGAGCAAATCGGCTTACCGCACGAGCAGTACTTC
. | TRBJ2-3 | TRBV7-3 | . | CASSPIGTFTDTQYF | TGTGCCAGCAGCCCGATAGGGACCTTCACAGATACGCAGTATTTT
TRBD1 | TRBJ2-1 | TRBV5-1 | . | CASGLRTGSYNEQFF | TGCGCCAGCGGACTTCGGACAGGGTCCTACAATGAGCAGTTCTTC
. | TRBJ2-6 | TRBV12-3/TRBV12-4 | . | CASSLVAGLTGANVLTF | TGTGCCAGCAGTTTAGTGGCAGGGTTAACAGGGGCCAACGTCCTGACTTTC
. | TRBJ1-5 | TRBV2 | few | CASRGDAGQPQHF | TGTGCCAGCAGAGGGGATGCGGGTCAGCCCCAGCATTTT
. | TRBJ2-7 | TRBV9 | . | CASSPQTRALEQYF | TGTGCCAGCAGCCCGCAGACTAGAGCCCTCGAGCAGTACTTC
TRBD1 | TRBJ1-2 | TRBV6-1 | . | CASSRPEGAYGYTF | TGTGCCAGCAGTCGGCCCGAGGGGGCCTATGGCTACACCTTC
. | TRBJ2-3 | TRBV5-1 | . | CASSLYGLTDTQYF | TGCGCCAGCAGCTTGTACGGTCTAACAGATACGCAGTATTTT
. | TRBJ2-6 | TRBV5-1 | . | CASSLSGDPGANVLTF | TGCGCCAGCAGCTTATCAGGGGACCCTGGGGCCAACGTCCTGACTTTC
. | TRBJ2-5 | TRBV5-1 | few | CASRWSEETQYF | TGCGCCAGCAGGTGGAGCGAAGAGACCCAGTACTTC
. | TRBJ1-1 | TRBV7-9 | few | CASSPLRLNTEAFF | TGTGCCAGCAGCCCTCTACGCCTGAACACTGAAGCTTTCTTT
. | TRBJ2-4 | TRBV4-1 | . | CASSSRLGTNIQYF | TGCGCCAGCAGCTCTCGACTAGGGACAAACATTCAGTACTTC
. | TRBJ2-7 | TRBV11-2 | . | CASSLGIYGTTRSYEQYF | TGTGCCAGCAGCTTAGGCATCTACGGGACAACCCGCTCCTACGAGCAGTACTTC
TRBD2 | TRBJ2-7 | TRBV20-1 | . | CSARGLAGVGQYF | TGCAGTGCTAGAGGACTAGCGGGAGTCGGGCAGTACTTC
TRBD1 | TRBJ2-7 | TRBV25-1 | many | CASSAMNRGSYEQYF | TGTGCCAGCAGTGCAATGAACAGGGGTTCGTACGAGCAGTACTTC
. | TRBJ2-5 | TRBV7-2 | many | CASSFGQGGSQETQYF | TGTGCCAGCAGCTTTGGACAGGGAGGGAGCCAAGAGACCCAGTACTTC
TRBD2 | TRBJ2-1 | TRBV19 | few | CASGTSGSNNEQFF | TGTGCCAGTGGGACTAGCGGTAGTAATAATGAGCAGTTCTTC
TRBD2 | TRBJ2-7 | TRBV29-1 | few | CSVVRTSRYYEQYF | TGCAGCGTTGTTAGGACTAGCAGATACTACGAGCAGTACTTC
. | TRBJ2-5 | TRBV2 | many | CASSNPRAQYF | TGTGCCAGCAGTAACCCCCGGGCCCAGTACTTC